A single sample gave rise to the 12 T cell receptor beta chains below, sequenced in a study of blood T cell repertoires in COVID-19. Only in-frame clones appear in the TCRdb table, and some are missing; sequencing was by immunoSEQ multiplex PCR. The sample includes 95,000 to 150,000 clones, around 86% of them seen just once. The sequenced sample was peripheral blood. These receptor sequences come from a woman in her 70s with acute or convalescent COVID-19.

The rearrangement uses TRBV9 and TRBJ2-3, with 9 nucleotides matching TRBD2. Germline CDR1 is SGDLS and CDR2 is YYNGEE. This CDR3 is 17 amino acids long. After removal of 0 bases from V and 3 bases from J, the junction contained 8 bases not matched to a gene. DNA of the CDR3: TGTGCCAGCAGCGTAGTTGAACTAGCGGGCCTAACAGATACGCAGTATTTT. Its protein product is CASSVVELAGLTDTQYF.

The J gene is TRBJ2-3, the V gene TRBV5-1; no definite D call. The CDR3 totals 14 residues. V was shortened by 0 bases and J by 0 bases, with 5 bases between the two germline ends. Germline CDR1 SGHRS, CDR2 YFSETQ. The CDR3 bases are TGCGCCAGCAGCTTGGGACACAGCACAGATACGCAGTATTTT. Its protein is CASSLGHSTDTQYF.

The rearrangement links TRBV5-1 to TRBJ2-1, with TRBD1 identical over 7 bases. The CDR3 is 14 amino acids. Germline CDR1 reads SGHRS; CDR2 reads YFSETQ. Trimming took 4 bases from V and 4 from J; bases not matched to a gene: 5. The CDR3 DNA reads as TGCGCCAGCAGCGATGGACAGGTATACAATGAGCAGTTCTTC. It specifies CASSDGQVYNEQFF. Combining the CDR3 with reference TRBV5-1 and TRBJ2-1 gives the whole variable domain KAGVTQTPRYLIKTRGQQVTLSCSPISGHRSVSWYQQTPGQGLQFLFEYFSETQRNKGNFPGRFSGRQFSNSRSEMNVSTLELGDSALYLCASSDGQVYNEQFFGPGTRLTVL.

CDR3 in DNA: TGTGCCAGCAGTTTCCGCGCGGGGACGAACACTGAAGCTTTCTTT. It translates to CASSFRAGTNTEAFF. The V call is TRBV27, the J call TRBJ1-1, with D possibly matching TRBD1 (5 bases). The V and J ends lost 3 bases and 1 base respectively, with 12 bases between them. CDR3 length equals 15 residues. From germline, CDR1 is MNHEY and CDR2 SMNVEV (reference sequence).

The chain couples TRBV3-1 (or the pseudogene TRBV3-2) to TRBJ2-2; possible D gene TRBD2, 5 bases. The CDR3 has 16 residues. V lost 3 bases to trimming and J lost 1 base, with 12 bases between them. The V gene's germline CDR1 is LGHDT and CDR2 YNNKEL (reference sequence). The CDR3 DNA follows: TGTGCCAGCAGCCACTACGCCGGGGAGAACACCGGGGAGCTGTTTTTT. Protein: CASSHYAGENTGELFF.

The J gene is TRBJ1-4, the V gene TRBV6-5, with D unclear. The CDR3 runs to 13 residues. CDR1 MNHEY and CDR2 SVGAGI come from the germline V gene. V was pared by 6 bases and J by 7 bases, with 12 bases between. This CDR3 reads CASRTEAFEKLFF. The CDR3 DNA reads as TGTGCCAGCAGGACCGAGGCTTTTGAAAAACTGTTTTTT.

This clone appeared a few times. The chain carries TRBV5-1 and TRBJ1-6, with a tentative D call TRBD1 (5 bases). The germline gives CDR1 SGHRS, CDR2 YFSETQ. This CDR3 contains 15 residues. V shed 0 bases and J shed 8 bases, with 12 bases lying between them. The CDR3 DNA follows: TGCGCCAGCAGCTTGGCGGGACCGGGGGATTCACCCCTCCACTTT. The encoded protein is CASSLAGPGDSPLHF.

This clone was picked up a small number of times. One end of the junction is discordant with germline, which a read error may explain. The chain recombines TRBV27 with TRBJ1-1; maybe TRBD1 (6 bases). The length of the CDR3 is 14 residues. The germline gives CDR1 MNHEY, CDR2 SMNVEV (reference sequence). As DNA, the CDR3 is TGTGCCAGCAGTCCCAGCCACAGGGTAGGCCCAACTCATTTT. This codes for CASSPSHRVGPTHF.

CDR3 DNA sequence: TGCGCCAGCAGCTTGTATAGTCAGGAACAGGGGGGTTCACCCCTCCACTTT. Translation: CASSLYSQEQGGSPLHF. V is TRBV5-1 and J is TRBJ1-6; 8 bases are shared with TRBD1. CDR3 length: 17 residues. The germline V gene encodes CDR1 SGHRS and CDR2 YFSETQ. After removal of 1 base from V and 9 bases from J, the junction contained 12 bases not matched to a gene.

This clone was found a few times. The chain uses TRBV5-1 and TRBJ1-4; possible D gene TRBD1, 5 bases. Per the germline V gene, CDR1 is SGHRS and CDR2 is YFSETQ. The CDR3 runs to 17 residues. V dropped 0 bases and J dropped 4 bases, with 16 bases sitting between them. Here the CDR3 reads CASSLALDTGGNEKLFF. The CDR3 nucleotides read TGCGCCAGCAGCTTGGCCTTAGACACGGGGGGTAATGAAAAACTGTTTTTT.

This clone was detected only once. V is TRBV20-1 and J is TRBJ2-3; 7 bases are a match to TRBD2. Per the germline V gene, CDR1 is DFQATT and CDR2 is SNEGSKA (reference sequence). The V segment lost 3 bases and the J segment 5 bases; nucleotides outside the gene matches: 2. CDR3 length: 12 amino acids. As DNA, the CDR3 is TGCAGTGCTAGTGAGCGGGGAGATACGCAGTATTTT. This codes for CSASERGDTQYF.

The chain is built from TRBV27 and TRBJ2-7; a possible D gene is TRBD2 (5 bases). The CDR3 extends over 14 amino acids. V was pared by 5 bases and J by 0 bases, with 11 bases between. The germline gives CDR1 MNHEY, CDR2 SMNVEV (reference sequence). The CDR3 spells CASSDRRSSYEQYF. CDR3 DNA sequence: TGTGCCAGCAGTGACCGGAGGAGCTCCTACGAGCAGTACTTC.